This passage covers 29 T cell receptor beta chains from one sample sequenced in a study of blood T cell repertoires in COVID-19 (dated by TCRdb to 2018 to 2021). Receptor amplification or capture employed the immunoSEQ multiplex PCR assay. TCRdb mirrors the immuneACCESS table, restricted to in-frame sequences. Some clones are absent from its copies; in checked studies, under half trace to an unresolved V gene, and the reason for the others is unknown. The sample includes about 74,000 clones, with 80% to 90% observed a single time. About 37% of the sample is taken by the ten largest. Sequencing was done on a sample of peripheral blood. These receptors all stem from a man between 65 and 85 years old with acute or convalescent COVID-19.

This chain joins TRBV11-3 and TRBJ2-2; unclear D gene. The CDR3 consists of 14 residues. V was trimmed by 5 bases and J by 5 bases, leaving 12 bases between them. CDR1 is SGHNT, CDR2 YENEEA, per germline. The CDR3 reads CASSPPDKTGELFF. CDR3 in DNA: TGTGCCAGCAGCCCCCCCGACAAGACCGGGGAGCTGTTTTTT.

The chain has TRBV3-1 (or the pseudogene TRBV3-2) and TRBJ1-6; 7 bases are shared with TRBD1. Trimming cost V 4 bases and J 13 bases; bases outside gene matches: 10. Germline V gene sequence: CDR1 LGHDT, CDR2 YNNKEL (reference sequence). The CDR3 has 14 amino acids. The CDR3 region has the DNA TGTGCCAGCAGCCGTTCAGGGGGATTGGCTCCCCTCCACTTT. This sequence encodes CASSRSGGLAPLHF.

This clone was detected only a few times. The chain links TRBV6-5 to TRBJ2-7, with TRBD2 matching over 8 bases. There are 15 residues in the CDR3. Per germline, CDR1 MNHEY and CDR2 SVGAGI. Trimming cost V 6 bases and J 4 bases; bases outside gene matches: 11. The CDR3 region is CASSDTSGGVYEQYF. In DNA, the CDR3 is TGTGCCAGCAGCGATACTAGCGGAGGTGTGTACGAGCAGTACTTC.

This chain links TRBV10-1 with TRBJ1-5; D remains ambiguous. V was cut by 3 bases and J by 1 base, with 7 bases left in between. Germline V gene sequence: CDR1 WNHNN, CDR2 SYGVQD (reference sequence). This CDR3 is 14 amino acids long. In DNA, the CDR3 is TGCGCCAGCAGTGAATCCGGGAGCAATCAGCCCCAGCATTTT. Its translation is CASSESGSNQPQHF.

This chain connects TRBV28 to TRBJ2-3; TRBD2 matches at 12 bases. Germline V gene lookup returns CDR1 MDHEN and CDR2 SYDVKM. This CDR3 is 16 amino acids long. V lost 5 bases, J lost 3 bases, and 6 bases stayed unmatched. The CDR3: CASSQPGTSGTDTQYF. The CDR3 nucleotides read TGTGCCAGCAGTCAGCCCGGGACTAGCGGGACAGATACGCAGTATTTT.

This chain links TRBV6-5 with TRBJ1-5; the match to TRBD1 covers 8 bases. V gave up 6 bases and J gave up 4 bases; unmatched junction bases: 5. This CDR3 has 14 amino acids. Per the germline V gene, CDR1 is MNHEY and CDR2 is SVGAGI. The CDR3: CASRGQGGNQPQHF. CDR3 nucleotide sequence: TGTGCCAGCAGAGGACAGGGTGGGAATCAGCCCCAGCATTTT.

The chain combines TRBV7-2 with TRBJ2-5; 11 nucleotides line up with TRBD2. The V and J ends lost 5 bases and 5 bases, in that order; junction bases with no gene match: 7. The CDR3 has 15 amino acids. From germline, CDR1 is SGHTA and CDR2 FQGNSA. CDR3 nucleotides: TGTGCCAGCAGCGTCCGACTAGCGGGGTTGGAGACCCAGTACTTC. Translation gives CASSVRLAGLETQYF.

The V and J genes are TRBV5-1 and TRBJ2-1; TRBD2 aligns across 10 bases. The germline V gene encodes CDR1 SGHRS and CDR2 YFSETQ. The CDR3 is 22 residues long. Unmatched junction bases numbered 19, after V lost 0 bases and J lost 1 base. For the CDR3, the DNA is TGCGCCAGCAGCTTGGCCGGCGGGGTAGCGGGAGGCCCGATAGCATCCTACAATGAGCAGTTCTTC. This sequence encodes CASSLAGGVAGGPIASYNEQFF.

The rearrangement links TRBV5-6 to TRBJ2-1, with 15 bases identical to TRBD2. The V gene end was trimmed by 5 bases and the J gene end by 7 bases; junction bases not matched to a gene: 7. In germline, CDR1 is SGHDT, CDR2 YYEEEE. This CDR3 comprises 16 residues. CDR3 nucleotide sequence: TGTGCCAGCAGTCGAACCGGGACTAGCGGGAGGAATGAGCAGTTCTTC. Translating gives CASSRTGTSGRNEQFF.

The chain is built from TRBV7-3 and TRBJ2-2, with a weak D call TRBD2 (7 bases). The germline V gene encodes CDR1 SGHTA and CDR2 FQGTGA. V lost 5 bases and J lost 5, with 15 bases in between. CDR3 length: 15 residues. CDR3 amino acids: CASSPAGGATGELFF. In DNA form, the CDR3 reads TGTGCCAGCAGCCCTGCTGGGGGGGCGACCGGGGAGCTGTTTTTT.

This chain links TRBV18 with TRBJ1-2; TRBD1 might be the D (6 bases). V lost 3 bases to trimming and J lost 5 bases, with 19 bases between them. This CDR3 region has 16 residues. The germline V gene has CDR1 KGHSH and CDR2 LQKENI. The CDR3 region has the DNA TGTGCCAGCTCACCGGCGGGGGCGCTCGGTTCGTATGGCTACACCTTC. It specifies CASSPAGALGSYGYTF.

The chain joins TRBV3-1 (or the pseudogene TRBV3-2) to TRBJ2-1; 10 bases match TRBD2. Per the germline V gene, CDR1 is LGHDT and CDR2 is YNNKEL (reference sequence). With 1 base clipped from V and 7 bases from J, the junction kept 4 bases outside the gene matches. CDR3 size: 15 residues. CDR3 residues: CASSQGTSGQNEQFF. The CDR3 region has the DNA TGTGCCAGCAGCCAAGGGACTAGCGGCCAAAATGAGCAGTTCTTC.

The CDR3 reads CSVARTGGTNTGELFF. The CDR3 nucleotides read TGCAGCGTTGCCCGGACAGGGGGCACTAACACCGGGGAGCTGTTTTTT. The chain links TRBV29-1 to TRBJ2-2, with 11 bases matching TRBD1. Germline assignment: CDR1 SQVTM and CDR2 ANQGSEA. J was trimmed by 2 bases and V by 4 bases; bases with no gene match: 6. There are 16 residues in the CDR3.

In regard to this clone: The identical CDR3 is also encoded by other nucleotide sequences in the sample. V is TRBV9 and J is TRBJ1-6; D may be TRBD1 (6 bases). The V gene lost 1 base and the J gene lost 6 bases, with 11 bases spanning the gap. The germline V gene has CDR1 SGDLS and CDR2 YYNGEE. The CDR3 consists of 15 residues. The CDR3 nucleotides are TGTGCCAGCAGCGTAACAGGGTTCCGTAATTCACCCCTCCACTTT. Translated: CASSVTGFRNSPLHF. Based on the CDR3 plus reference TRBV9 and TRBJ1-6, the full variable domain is DSGVTQTPKHLITATGQRVTLRCSPRSGDLSVYWYQQSLDQGLQFLIQYYNGEERAKGNILERFSAQQFPDLHSELNLSSLELGDSALYFCASSVTGFRNSPLHFGNGTRLTVT.

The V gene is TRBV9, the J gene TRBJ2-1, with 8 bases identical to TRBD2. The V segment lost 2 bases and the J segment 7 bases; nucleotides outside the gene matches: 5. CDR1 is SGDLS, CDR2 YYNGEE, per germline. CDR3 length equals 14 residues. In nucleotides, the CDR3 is TGTGCCAGCAGCGTTGCTAGCGGGTGGAATGAGCAGTTCTTC. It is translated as CASSVASGWNEQFF.

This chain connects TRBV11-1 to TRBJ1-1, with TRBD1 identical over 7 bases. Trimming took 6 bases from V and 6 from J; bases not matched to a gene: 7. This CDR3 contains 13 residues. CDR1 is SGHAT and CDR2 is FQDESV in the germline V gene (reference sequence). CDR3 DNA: TGTGCCAGCAGATGGACAGGCTCCCCTGAAGCTTTCTTT. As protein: CASRWTGSPEAFF.

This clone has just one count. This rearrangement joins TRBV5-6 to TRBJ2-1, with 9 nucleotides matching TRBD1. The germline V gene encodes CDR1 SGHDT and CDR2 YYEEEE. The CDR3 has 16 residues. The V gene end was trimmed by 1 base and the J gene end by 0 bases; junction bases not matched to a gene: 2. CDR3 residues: CASSLLTGGSYNEQFF. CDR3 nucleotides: TGTGCCAGCAGCTTGTTGACAGGGGGCTCCTACAATGAGCAGTTCTTC.

This CDR3 is CASGDRNYEQYF. Here the CDR3 DNA reads TGTGCCAGCGGGGACAGAAACTACGAGCAGTACTTC. This chain joins TRBV12-3 or TRBV12-4 and TRBJ2-7, with 7 bases matching TRBD1. The CDR3 has 12 residues. J was trimmed by 3 bases and V by 8 bases; bases with no gene match: 4.

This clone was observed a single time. CDR3 sequence reads: CASSLSLAQPQHF. DNA of the CDR3: TGTGCCAGCAGTTTATCGTTGGCTCAGCCCCAGCATTTT. The V gene is TRBV27, the J gene TRBJ1-5; unclear D gene. Trimming took off 0 bases at V and 6 bases at J, with 6 bases between the two ends. The CDR3 contains 13 residues. From germline, CDR1 is MNHEY and CDR2 SMNVEV (reference sequence).

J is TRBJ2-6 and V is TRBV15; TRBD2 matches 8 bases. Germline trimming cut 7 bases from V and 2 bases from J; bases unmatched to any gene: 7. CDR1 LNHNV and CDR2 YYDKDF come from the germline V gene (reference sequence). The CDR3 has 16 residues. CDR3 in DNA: TGTGCCACCACCGGGACTAGGCTAACTGGGGCCAACGTCCTGACTTTC. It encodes CATTGTRLTGANVLTF.

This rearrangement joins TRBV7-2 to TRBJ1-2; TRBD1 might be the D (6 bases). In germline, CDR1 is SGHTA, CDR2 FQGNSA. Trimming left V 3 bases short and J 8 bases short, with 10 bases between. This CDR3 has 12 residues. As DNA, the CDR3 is TGTGCCAGCAGCTTTACAGGGCTAGGCTACACCTTC. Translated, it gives CASSFTGLGYTF. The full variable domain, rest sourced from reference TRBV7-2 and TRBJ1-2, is GAGVSQSPSNKVTEKGKDVELRCDPISGHTALYWYRQSLGQGLEFLIYFQGNSAPDKSGLPSDRFSAERTGGSVSTLTIQRTQQEDSAVYLCASSFTGLGYTFGSGTRLTVV.

The CDR3 here is CASSQGDRGSYNEKLFF. The CDR3 nucleotides read TGTGCCAGCAGCCAAGGGGACAGGGGATCATATAATGAAAAACTGTTTTTT. The chain has TRBV3-1 (or the pseudogene TRBV3-2) and TRBJ1-4; TRBD1 aligns across 10 bases. The CDR3 runs 17 residues. CDR1 and CDR2 (germline): LGHDT, YNNKEL (reference sequence). The trim removed 1 base at V and 4 bases at J, leaving 6 bases unmatched.

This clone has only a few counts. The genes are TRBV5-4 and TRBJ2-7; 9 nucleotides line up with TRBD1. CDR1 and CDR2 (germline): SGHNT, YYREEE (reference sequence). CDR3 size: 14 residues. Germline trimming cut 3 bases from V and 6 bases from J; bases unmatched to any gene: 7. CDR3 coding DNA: TGTGCCAGCAGCTCCGGGGGACAGGGTTCCGAGCAGTACTTC. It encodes CASSSGGQGSEQYF.

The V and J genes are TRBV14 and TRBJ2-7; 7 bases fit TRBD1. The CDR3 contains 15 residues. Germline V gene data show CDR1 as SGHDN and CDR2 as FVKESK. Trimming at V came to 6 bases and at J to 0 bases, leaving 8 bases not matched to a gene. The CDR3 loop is CASSPGGISSYEQYF. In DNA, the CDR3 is TGTGCCAGCAGTCCAGGGGGTATTAGCTCCTACGAGCAGTACTTC.

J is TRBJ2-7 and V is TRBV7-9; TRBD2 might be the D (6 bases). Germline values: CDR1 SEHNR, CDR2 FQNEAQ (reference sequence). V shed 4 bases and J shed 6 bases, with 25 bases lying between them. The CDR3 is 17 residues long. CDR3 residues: CASSSSGGTPGRGEQYF. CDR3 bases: TGTGCCAGCAGCTCTTCGGGCGGGACGCCCGGGCGGGGCGAGCAGTACTTC.

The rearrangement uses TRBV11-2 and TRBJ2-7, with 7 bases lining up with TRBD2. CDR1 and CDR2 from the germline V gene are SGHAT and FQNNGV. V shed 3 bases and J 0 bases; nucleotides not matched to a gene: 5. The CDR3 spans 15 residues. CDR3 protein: CASSFSSGFSYEQYF. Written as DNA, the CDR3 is TGTGCCAGCAGCTTCTCTAGCGGATTCTCCTACGAGCAGTACTTC.

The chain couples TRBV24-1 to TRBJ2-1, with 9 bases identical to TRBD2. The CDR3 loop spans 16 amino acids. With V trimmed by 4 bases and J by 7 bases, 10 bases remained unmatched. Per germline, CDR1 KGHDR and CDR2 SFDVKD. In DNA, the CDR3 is TGTGCCACCAGTGACATGCAGGGCACTAGCGGGAATGAGCAGTTCTTC. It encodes CATSDMQGTSGNEQFF.

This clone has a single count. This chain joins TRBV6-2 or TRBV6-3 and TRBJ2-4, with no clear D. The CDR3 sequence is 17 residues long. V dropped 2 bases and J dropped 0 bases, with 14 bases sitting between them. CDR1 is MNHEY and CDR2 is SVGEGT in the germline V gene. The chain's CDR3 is CASSYPDAGIAKNIQYF. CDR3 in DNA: TGTGCCAGCAGTTACCCCGACGCAGGAATAGCCAAAAACATTCAGTACTTC.

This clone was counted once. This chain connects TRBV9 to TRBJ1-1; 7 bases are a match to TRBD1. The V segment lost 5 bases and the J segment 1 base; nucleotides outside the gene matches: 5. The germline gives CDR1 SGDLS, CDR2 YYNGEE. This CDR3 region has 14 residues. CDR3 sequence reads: CASRRGDRNTEAFF. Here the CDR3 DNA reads TGTGCCAGCAGGAGAGGGGACAGGAACACTGAAGCTTTCTTT. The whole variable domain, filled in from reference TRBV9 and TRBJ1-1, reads DSGVTQTPKHLITATGQRVTLRCSPRSGDLSVYWYQQSLDQGLQFLIQYYNGEERAKGNILERFSAQQFPDLHSELNLSSLELGDSALYFCASRRGDRNTEAFFGQGTRLTVV.